These 3 T cell receptor beta chains originate from one sample sequenced in a study of CD8 T cells in ankylosing spondylitis. Findings of the study overall: Among TCR beta sequences, a motif of under ten highly homologous variants appeared characteristic of ankylosing spondylitis blood.

Via MiXCR, TCRdb re-called the 5' RACE reads, giving one row per CDR3 protein. The sample lists a few hundred thousand distinct CDR3 sequences, 6.5% to 10% seen once, with roughly 15% in the top ten. These receptors have no identified antigens. Sequencing was carried out using blood, either unsorted or a sorted T cell fraction (not recorded which). The receptors stem from a male donor with ankylosing spondylitis.

This clonotype was seen a handful of times. V and J are TRBV6-1 and TRBJ2-1; TRBD2 aligns across 13 bases. Germline V gene sequence: CDR1 MNHNS, CDR2 SASEGT. The junction had 5 bases not matched to a gene; V was cut back by 6 bases and J by 12 bases. The CDR3 covers 13 residues. The CDR3 sequence is CASSLGLAGLQFF. The DNA of the CDR3 is TGTGCCAGCAGCCTGGGACTAGCGGGATTGCAGTTCTTC.

The genes are TRBV7-9 and TRBJ2-1, with TRBD2 identical over 7 bases. Germline CDR1 is SEHNR and CDR2 is FQNEAQ (reference sequence). CDR3 length: 15 amino acids. Trimming took 1 base from V and 0 from J; bases not matched to a gene: 0. CDR3 sequence: CASSLERGSYNEQFF. CDR3 bases: TGTGCCAGCAGCTTAGAGCGGGGCTCCTACAATGAGCAGTTCTTC.

This clonotype was seen ten or more times. The chain recombines TRBV29-1 with TRBJ1-1, with D unresolved. V was cut by 6 bases and J by 0 bases, with 5 bases left in between. Germline CDR1 SQVTM, CDR2 ANQGSEA. The CDR3 contains 11 residues. The DNA of the CDR3 is TGCAGCGTCGGACTGAACACTGAAGCTTTCTTT. This codes for CSVGLNTEAFF.